This TCR beta chain was recorded in a study of CD8+ T cells in alopecia areata. General study points: TCR sharing across patients was less clear than in mice, possibly HLA-related.

The CDR3 covers 14 residues. CDR1 is SGDLS, CDR2 YYNGEE, per germline. The V gene lost 3 bases and the J gene lost 0 bases, with 7 bases spanning the gap. Comments on this clone: Its target is unknown.

The authors extracted RNA and reverse transcribed it into cDNA as the sequencing template. Method: immunoSEQ multiplex PCR; TCRdb's copy keeps in-frame clones and lacks some. The sample lists under 150,000 clones; around 48% were seen once. The source is a human donor with alopecia areata. Sequenced input: NKG2D-low CD8+ T cells sorted from blood. This sequence joins TRBV9 and TRBJ2-4; D is unresolved. CDR3 nucleotides: TGTGCCAGCAGCGCTCCCGGAGCCAAAAACATTCAGTACTTC. Protein: CASSAPGAKNIQYF.